The T cell receptor (beta chain) under discussion was sequenced for a study of cytomegalovirus exposure and HLA in healthy donors. Study-wide results and caveats: A later analysis found common viral pathogens apparently linked to several of the most significant clusters.

V was cut by 3 bases and J by 0 bases, with 9 bases left in between. The length of the CDR3 is 15 residues. Germline assignment: CDR1 ENHRY and CDR2 SYGVKD. In regard to this clone: Its antigen is currently unknown.

13 Jbeta primers and 60 Vbeta primers were used for the PCR. Libraries were prepared by immunoSEQ multiplex PCR; TCRdb keeps only in-frame clonotypes and omits some of them. This sample carries roughly 140,000 clones, 65% to 85% of them seen once, and the ten largest clones take about 3.4%. This chain connects TRBV10-3 to TRBJ2-4; D gene unclear. This TCR derives from a male donor in good health and CMV-seronegative. Sequenced input: PBMCs. CDR3: CAISENSLAKNIQYF. As DNA, the CDR3 is TGTGCCATCAGTGAAAACAGTTTAGCCAAAAACATTCAGTACTTC.